What follows describes a single T cell receptor beta chain. The sample belongs to a study of cytotoxic CD8 clonotypes in ibrutinib-treated CLL. Study-level information: Treatment had run for a median roughly 13 months, range 6 to 36, when response samples were taken. Averaging across samples gave about 230,000 productive templates and more than 80,000 productive rearrangements.

Researchers set a sequencing depth target of 1 in 200,000 to 1 in 1 million T cells. Some clones are missing from TCRdb's copy, which holds only in-frame ones; the method was immunoSEQ multiplex PCR. The sample lists about 300,000 clones, 60% to 80% occurring once. Trimming took off 0 bases at V and 8 bases at J, with 14 bases between the two ends. The CDR3 covers 15 residues. CDR1 MNHEY and CDR2 SVGAGI come from the germline V gene. Source: PBMCs, taken at disease progression, from a patient treated with ibrutinib. The sequence derives from a human donor with chronic lymphocytic leukemia. The V and J genes are TRBV6-5 and TRBJ2-1; D unresolved. The CDR3 DNA sequence: TGTGCCAGCAGTTACTCGAGCCCCCCGTGGGATGAGCAGTTCTTC. Translated: CASSYSSPPWDEQFF.